What follows are 19 T cell receptor beta chains derived from one specimen sequenced in a study of blood T cell repertoires in COVID-19. Profiling relied on immunoSEQ multiplex PCR, and the TCRdb table lists in-frame clones only, not all of them. The sample carries about 140,000 clones, 77% recorded once. Sequencing input: peripheral blood. These receptors all come from a woman in her fifties or sixties with active or convalescent COVID-19.

This sequence joins TRBV19 and TRBJ1-4; 8 positions agree with TRBD1. Germline loops: CDR1 LNHDA, CDR2 SQIVND (reference sequence). V gave up 6 bases and J gave up 0 bases; unmatched junction bases: 3. The CDR3 runs 15 residues. For the CDR3, the DNA is TGTGCCAGTAGCCTGGACAGGGCAACTAATGAAAAACTGTTTTTT. This gives the protein CASSLDRATNEKLFF.

This chain joins TRBV12-3 or TRBV12-4 and TRBJ1-1, with D possibly TRBD1 on 6 matching bases. This CDR3 comprises 12 residues. V was cut by 8 bases and J by 6 bases, with 13 bases left in between. CDR3 in DNA: TGTGCCAGCGGATACAGGGATTCTGAAGCTTTCTTT. Translating it yields CASGYRDSEAFF.

The rearrangement joins TRBV12-3 or TRBV12-4 to TRBJ2-7; tentative D call: TRBD1 (5 bases). The CDR3 consists of 12 residues. V lost 7 bases and J 5 bases, leaving 12 bases between the germline ends. The CDR3 DNA follows: TGTGCCAGCACCCTCGACAGAAACGAGCAGTACTTC. Translating gives CASTLDRNEQYF.

The chain links TRBV30 to TRBJ1-6; 7 bases match TRBD1. The CDR3 contains 13 residues. CDR1 is GTSNPN, CDR2 SVGIG, per germline (reference sequence). V trimming: 7 bases; J trimming: 7 bases; junction bases outside the gene matches: 7. CDR3: CASGQEENSPLHF. In nucleotides, the CDR3 is TGTGCCTCAGGACAGGAAGAAAATTCACCCCTCCACTTT.

This clone was picked up one time. Mismatch with germline at one junction end may stem from a read error. DNA of the CDR3: TGTGCCAGCAGCAAAGAGCCTAGCGGGAGGGCCGACACCGGGGAGCTGTTTTTT. Its translation is CASSKEPSGRADTGELFF. The V gene is TRBV4-2, the J gene TRBJ2-2; 12 nucleotides match TRBD2. This CDR3 spans 18 amino acids. Germline values: CDR1 LGHNA, CDR2 YNFKEQ.

The chain combines TRBV25-1 with TRBJ1-4, with D uncertain. Germline V lookup: CDR1 MGHDK, CDR2 SYGVNS. The CDR3 covers 14 residues. Deletions cut 2 bases from V and 10 bases from J, with 14 bases between. This chain's CDR3 is CASSEPSNSRKLFF. Written as DNA, the CDR3 is TGTGCCAGCAGTGAACCTTCGAACAGCCGAAAACTGTTTTTT.

This chain connects TRBV7-9 to TRBJ1-2, with TRBD1 as a possible D gene (5 bases). Germline CDR1 reads SEHNR; CDR2 reads FQNEAQ (reference sequence). The CDR3 extends over 15 amino acids. Trimming removed 5 bases from V and 3 bases from J, with 16 bases in between. CDR3 residues: CASSPVGRGDYGYTF. The CDR3 nucleotides are TGTGCCAGCAGCCCCGTGGGGAGGGGTGACTATGGCTACACCTTC.

The chain uses TRBV3-1 (or the pseudogene TRBV3-2) and TRBJ2-5, with D possibly TRBD1 on 6 matching bases. CDR1 and CDR2 from the germline V gene are LGHDT and YNNKEL (reference sequence). The CDR3 is 14 residues long. The germline V and J ends were trimmed by 1 base and 14 bases, with 20 bases remaining between them. The CDR3 region is CASSQGGLGGHGYF. CDR3 coding DNA: TGTGCCAGCAGCCAAGGAGGCCTTGGGGGACATGGCTACTTC.

This CDR3 is CASSGREIPDTQYF. In DNA form, the CDR3 reads TGTGCCAGCAGTGGGCGGGAGATTCCAGATACGCAGTATTTT. The gene calls are TRBV2 and TRBJ2-3, with 7 bases that match TRBD2. V shed 4 bases and J 4 bases; nucleotides not matched to a gene: 5. In germline, CDR1 is SNHLY, CDR2 FYNNEI. The length of the CDR3 is 14 residues.

The gene calls are TRBV19 and TRBJ1-4; D gene unclear. Germline-derived CDR1 and CDR2 are LNHDA and SQIVND (reference sequence). CDR3 length equals 16 residues. V was cut by 5 bases and J by 3 bases, with 16 bases left in between. CDR3 bases: TGTGCCAGTAGTTTGAGTAGTGTCCGTCCTAATGAAAAACTGTTTTTT. Translation: CASSLSSVRPNEKLFF.

This chain joins TRBV30 and TRBJ1-5, with D maybe TRBD1 (6 bases). CDR1 is GTSNPN, CDR2 SVGIG, per germline (reference sequence). V lost 3 bases and J lost 7, with 13 bases in between. The CDR3 spans 13 residues. DNA of the CDR3: TGTGCCTGGAGCATTTTACAGGGACAGCCCCAGCATTTT. Residues: CAWSILQGQPQHF.

The gene calls are TRBV4-1 and TRBJ1-4, with TRBD1 matching over 11 bases. With 3 bases clipped from V and 7 bases from J, the junction kept 1 base outside the gene matches. The CDR3 totals 14 residues. Germline-derived CDR1 and CDR2 are MGHRA and YSYEKL. CDR3 DNA sequence: TGCGCCAGCAGCCAGGGACAGGGGGGTGAAAAACTGTTTTTT. Protein sequence: CASSQGQGGEKLFF.

The J gene is TRBJ2-1, the V gene TRBV4-1; D is ambiguous. This CDR3 has 14 residues. The V end lost 0 bases, the J end lost 4 bases, and 7 bases lay between the germline ends. From germline, CDR1 is MGHRA and CDR2 YSYEKL. CDR3 sequence reads: CASSQDRVYNEQFF. The CDR3 nucleotides read TGCGCCAGCAGCCAAGATCGAGTTTACAATGAGCAGTTCTTC.

The V and J genes are TRBV6-5 and TRBJ2-7; 9 bases agree with TRBD2. CDR3 length: 15 amino acids. After removal of 6 bases from V and 3 bases from J, the junction contained 9 bases not matched to a gene. Germline assignment: CDR1 MNHEY and CDR2 SVGAGI. CDR3 loop: CASRLALAGNYEQYF. Written as DNA, the CDR3 is TGTGCCAGCAGACTCGCGCTAGCGGGAAACTACGAGCAGTACTTC.

The V gene is TRBV23-1, the J gene TRBJ1-6, with 7 bases lining up with TRBD1. TRBV23-1 is filed as an ORF, its function uncertain. The CDR3 extends over 17 amino acids. V shed 4 bases and J 7 bases; nucleotides not matched to a gene: 13. The CDR3 DNA sequence: TGCGCCAGCAGTCCTCCCCCAGACAGGGCGGGGAATTCACCCCTCCACTTT. Translation gives CASSPPPDRAGNSPLHF.

The chain employs TRBV7-2 and TRBJ2-7, with D maybe TRBD1 (6 bases). Looked up from germline, CDR1 is SGHTA and CDR2 is FQGNSA. V lost 3 bases and J lost 6, with 12 bases in between. CDR3 length: 13 amino acids. The CDR3 loop is CASSLDQGFEQYF. The CDR3 nucleotides read TGTGCCAGCAGCTTGGATCAGGGGTTCGAGCAGTACTTC.

The chain uses TRBV4-3 and TRBJ2-5; 11 positions match TRBD2. The CDR3 spans 18 residues. CDR1 LGHNA and CDR2 YSLEER come from the germline V gene. Germline trimming cut 4 bases from V and 6 bases from J; bases unmatched to any gene: 16. The CDR3 DNA follows: TGCGCCAGCAGCCGCCCGGGACTAGCGGCCCGGGATGAGAAGACCCAGTACTTC. Its protein product is CASSRPGLAARDEKTQYF.

The rearrangement links TRBV19 to TRBJ2-1; 8 bases are shared with TRBD2. The CDR3 totals 15 residues. J lost 8 bases, V lost 1 base, and 7 bases had no gene match. Per the germline V gene, CDR1 is LNHDA and CDR2 is SQIVND (reference sequence). DNA for the CDR3: TGTGCCAGTAGTATAGCGGGGGGGCTATGGGATGAGCAGTTCTTC. Amino acids: CASSIAGGLWDEQFF.

The genes are TRBV30 and TRBJ1-2; possible D gene TRBD1, 6 bases. V lost 8 bases and J lost 7, with 17 bases in between. Germline assignment: CDR1 GTSNPN and CDR2 SVGIG (reference sequence). The CDR3 is made up of 12 amino acids. The CDR3 loop is CAGERGGGGYTF. CDR3 DNA sequence: TGTGCCGGCGAGCGGGGGGGCGGTGGCTACACCTTC.